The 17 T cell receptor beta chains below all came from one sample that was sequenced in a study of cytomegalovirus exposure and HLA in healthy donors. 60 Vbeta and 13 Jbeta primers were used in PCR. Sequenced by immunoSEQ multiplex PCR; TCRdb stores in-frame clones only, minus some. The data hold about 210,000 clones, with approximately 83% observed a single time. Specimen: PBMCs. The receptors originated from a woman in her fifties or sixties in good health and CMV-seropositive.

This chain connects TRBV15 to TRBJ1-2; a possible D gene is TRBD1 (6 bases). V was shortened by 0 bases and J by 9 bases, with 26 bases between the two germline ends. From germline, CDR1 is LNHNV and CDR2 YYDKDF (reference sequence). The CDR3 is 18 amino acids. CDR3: CATSRDRFDYARGGSYTF. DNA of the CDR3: TGTGCCACCAGCAGAGATCGGTTCGACTATGCAAGGGGGGGAAGCTACACCTTC.

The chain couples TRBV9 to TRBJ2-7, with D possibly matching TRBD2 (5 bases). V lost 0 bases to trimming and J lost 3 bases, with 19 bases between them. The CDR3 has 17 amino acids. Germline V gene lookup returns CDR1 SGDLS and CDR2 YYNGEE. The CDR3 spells CASSVAPIRGGFYEQYF. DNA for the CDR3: TGTGCCAGCAGCGTAGCCCCTATTCGGGGTGGGTTCTACGAGCAGTACTTC.

Written as DNA, the CDR3 is TGTGCCAGCAGCCCTGGGGACAGGGGAGCGTACACTGAAGCTTTCTTT. Its protein product is CASSPGDRGAYTEAFF. The genes are TRBV7-9 and TRBJ1-1; 10 bases are shared with TRBD1. The germline gives CDR1 SEHNR, CDR2 FQNEAQ (reference sequence). Losses at the gene ends were 5 bases for V and 3 bases for J; bases not matched to a gene: 9. CDR3 length: 16 residues.

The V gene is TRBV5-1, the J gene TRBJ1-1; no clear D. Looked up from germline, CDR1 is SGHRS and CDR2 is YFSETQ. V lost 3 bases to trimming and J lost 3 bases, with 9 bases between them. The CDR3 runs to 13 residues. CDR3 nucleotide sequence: TGCGCCAGCAGCTACAATCTGGACACTGAAGCTTTCTTT. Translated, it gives CASSYNLDTEAFF.

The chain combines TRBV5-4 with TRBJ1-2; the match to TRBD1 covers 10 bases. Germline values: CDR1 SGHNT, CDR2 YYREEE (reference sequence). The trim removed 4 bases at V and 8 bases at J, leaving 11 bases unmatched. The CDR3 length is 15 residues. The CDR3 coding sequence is TGTGCCAGCAGCCCTAGGGACAGGGGCCCCTGGGGCTACACCTTC. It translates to CASSPRDRGPWGYTF.

The CDR3 DNA sequence: TGCGCCAGCAGCTTGCGGTCGACAGGGGGGGTCGACACTGAAGCTTTCTTT. This sequence encodes CASSLRSTGGVDTEAFF. V gene TRBV5-1 combines with J gene TRBJ1-1, with 9 nucleotides matching TRBD1. V lost 1 base and J lost 3; bases outside the gene matches: 10. This CDR3 region has 17 residues. Looked up from germline, CDR1 is SGHRS and CDR2 is YFSETQ.

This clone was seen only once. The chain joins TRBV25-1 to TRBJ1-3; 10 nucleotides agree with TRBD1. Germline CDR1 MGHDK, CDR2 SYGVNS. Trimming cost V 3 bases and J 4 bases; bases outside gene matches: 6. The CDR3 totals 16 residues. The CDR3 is CASSEWTGGRGNTIYF. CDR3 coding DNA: TGTGCCAGCAGTGAGTGGACAGGGGGTAGAGGAAACACCATATATTTT.

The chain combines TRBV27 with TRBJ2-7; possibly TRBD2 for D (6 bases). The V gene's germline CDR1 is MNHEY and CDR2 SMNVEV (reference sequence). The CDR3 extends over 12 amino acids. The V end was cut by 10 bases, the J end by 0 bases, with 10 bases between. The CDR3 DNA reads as TGTGCCACCTTCGGGAGCTCCTACGAGCAGTACTTC. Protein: CATFGSSYEQYF.

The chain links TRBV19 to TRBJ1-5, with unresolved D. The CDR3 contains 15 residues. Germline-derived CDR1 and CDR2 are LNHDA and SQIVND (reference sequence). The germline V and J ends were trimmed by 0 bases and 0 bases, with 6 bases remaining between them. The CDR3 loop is CASSIDRYSNQPQHF. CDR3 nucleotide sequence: TGTGCCAGTAGTATAGACAGATATAGCAATCAGCCCCAGCATTTT.

The CDR3 region has the DNA TGTGCCAGTAGTTTGACAGGGGGCAACACCGGGGAGCTGTTTTTT. Protein product: CASSLTGGNTGELFF. This chain uses TRBV19 with TRBJ2-2; 10 bases are shared with TRBD1. The CDR3 extends over 15 amino acids. CDR1 and CDR2 from the germline V gene are LNHDA and SQIVND (reference sequence). Trimming took 5 bases from V and 2 from J; bases not matched to a gene: 2.

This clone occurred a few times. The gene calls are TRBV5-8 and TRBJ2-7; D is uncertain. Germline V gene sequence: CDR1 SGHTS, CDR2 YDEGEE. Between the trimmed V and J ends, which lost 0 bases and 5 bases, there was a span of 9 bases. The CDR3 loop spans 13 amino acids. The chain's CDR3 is CASSLAAADEQYF. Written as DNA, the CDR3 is TGTGCCAGCAGCTTGGCGGCGGCCGACGAGCAGTACTTC.

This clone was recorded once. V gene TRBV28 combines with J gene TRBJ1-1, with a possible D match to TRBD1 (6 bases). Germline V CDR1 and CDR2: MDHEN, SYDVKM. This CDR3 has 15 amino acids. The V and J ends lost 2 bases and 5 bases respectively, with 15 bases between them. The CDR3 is CASSLIGGARTEAFF. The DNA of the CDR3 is TGTGCCAGCAGTTTAATAGGGGGGGCGAGAACTGAAGCTTTCTTT.

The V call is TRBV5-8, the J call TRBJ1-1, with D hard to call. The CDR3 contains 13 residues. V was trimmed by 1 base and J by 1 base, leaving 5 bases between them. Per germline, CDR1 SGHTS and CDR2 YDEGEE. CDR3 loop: CASSLTGNTEAFF. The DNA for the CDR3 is TGTGCCAGCAGCTTGACGGGGAACACTGAAGCTTTCTTT. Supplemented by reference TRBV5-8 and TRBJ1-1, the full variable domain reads EAGVTQSPTHLIKTRGQQATLRCSPISGHTSVYWYQQALGLGLQFLLWYDEGEERNRGNFPPRFSGRQFPNYSSELNVNALELEDSALYLCASSLTGNTEAFFGQGTRLTVV.

This chain's CDR3 is CASSITGGNEQFF. The CDR3 DNA sequence: TGTGCCAGCAGTATTACAGGGGGCAATGAGCAGTTCTTC. The genes are TRBV2 and TRBJ2-1; TRBD1 aligns across 8 bases. The V gene's germline CDR1 is SNHLY and CDR2 FYNNEI. Trimming at V came to 5 bases and at J to 6 bases, leaving 3 bases not matched to a gene. The CDR3 covers 13 residues.

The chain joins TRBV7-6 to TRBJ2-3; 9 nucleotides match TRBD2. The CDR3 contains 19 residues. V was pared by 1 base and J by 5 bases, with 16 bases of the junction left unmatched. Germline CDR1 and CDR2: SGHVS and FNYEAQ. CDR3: CASSLVRSSGGPRRDTQYF. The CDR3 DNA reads TGTGCCAGCAGCTTAGTGCGGTCCAGCGGGGGGCCTCGGAGAGATACGCAGTATTTT.

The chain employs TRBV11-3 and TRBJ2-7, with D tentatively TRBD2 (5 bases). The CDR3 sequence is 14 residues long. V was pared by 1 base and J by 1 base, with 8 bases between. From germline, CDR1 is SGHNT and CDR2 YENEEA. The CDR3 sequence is CASSLASGSYEQYF. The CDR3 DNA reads TGTGCCAGCAGCTTAGCATCGGGGTCCTACGAGCAGTACTTC.

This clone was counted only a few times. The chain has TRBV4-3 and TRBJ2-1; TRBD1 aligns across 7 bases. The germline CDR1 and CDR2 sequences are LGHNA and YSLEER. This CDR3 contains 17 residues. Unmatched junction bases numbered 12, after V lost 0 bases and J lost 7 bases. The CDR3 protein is CASSQDFVRTGKNEQFF. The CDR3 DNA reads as TGCGCCAGCAGCCAAGATTTCGTCCGGACAGGTAAAAATGAGCAGTTCTTC.